The T cell receptor beta chain described here comes from a study of OX40 agonist ivuxolimab in advanced cancers. Describing the broader study: Ivuxolimab was an agonistic, fully human IgG2 monoclonal antibody directed against OX40 (CD134), a costimulatory receptor. Intravenous ivuxolimab was administered to patients every 2 weeks at six dose levels: 0.01, 0.1, 0.3, 1.5, 3 and 10 mg/kg. Among the roughly 54 dose-escalation patients, some 20 had hepatocellular carcinoma, roughly 15 melanoma, 9 renal cell carcinoma and 9 head and neck cancer. In the dose-escalation cohort, roughly 80% of patients were male, and the mean age was around 60 years, with a range of about 23 to 90. Patients were allowed to have had prior anti-PD-1, anti-PD-L1 or anti-CTLA-4 therapy, and 40% of the dose-escalation patients had previously received checkpoint inhibitors. Partial responses occurred in three dose-escalation patients, of whom one had hepatocellular carcinoma and two had cutaneous melanoma. Peripheral TCRbeta sequencing was intended to test whether TCR sequence diversity was altered and clonal T-cell expansion was caused by ivuxolimab. The paper covers the monotherapy dose-escalation part of the phase I ivuxolimab trial, which included N of about 50 patients. General conclusions and limits of the study: The antigen specificity of the clonally expanded peripheral T cells was not determined. After ivuxolimab, expanded clones were on average more numerous among CD8+ T cells than among CD4+ T cells. At doses of 0.1 to 3.0 mg/kg, clonal expansion of both CD4+ and CD8+ T cells in blood was seen between baseline and week 6. In partial responders in the 0.1-3.0 mg/kg groups, normalized peripheral clonal expansion was found to be among the lowest, especially among CD8+ T cells. Low levels of normalized T-cell clonal expansion were also shown by some nonresponding patients.

The trial excluded patients who had a history of autoimmune disease or who were on systemic immunosuppression. Peripheral blood for TCR sequencing was drawn from every dose cohort at baseline, at cycle 4 day 1 and at cycle 7 day 1. The samples were taken from a phase I, first-in-human, multicenter, open-label dose-escalation trial of ivuxolimab. Adults with locally advanced or metastatic melanoma, renal cell, hepatocellular, or head and neck squamous cell carcinoma were enrolled in the trial. CD4+ and CD8+ T cells were sorted separately from peripheral blood before TCR sequencing. Of note for this clone: Its antigen remains undetermined. One base away there is no much larger clone; base qualities are not given.

Genomic DNA was extracted from sorted cells for sequencing of the TCRbeta CDR3 region. The immunoSEQ Assay was used for sequencing of TCRbeta CDR3 regions. This is the immuneACCESS table as TCRdb keeps it, with only in-frame sequences that have V and J called. A part of the clones is gone; compared with another copy, unresolved V genes explain less than half, and the rest is unexplained. In all, the sample holds 100,000 or so clones, and 88% of those were seen once. 0.8% to 0.9% of the sample is taken by the ten largest. In the germline V gene, CDR1 corresponds to SGHNT and CDR2 to YENEEA. The junction carries 12 bases between V and J, which are trimmed by 5 bases and 7 bases respectively. There are 13 amino acids in the CDR3, from cysteine to phenylalanine inclusive. Just the 39-base CDR3 DNA is kept, in frame starting at base 1.

Source: CD4+ or CD8+ T cells sorted from blood, taken in a trial of the OX40 agonist ivuxolimab. The chain uses TRBV11-3 and TRBJ2-1, with no confidently assigned D gene. The sequence was collected from an adult with an advanced solid tumor such as melanoma, head and neck, liver or kidney cancer. The encoded CDR3 is CASSNYGGNEQFF. Read as DNA, the sequence is TGTGCCAGCAGCAACTACGGTGGTAATGAGCAGTTCTTC.